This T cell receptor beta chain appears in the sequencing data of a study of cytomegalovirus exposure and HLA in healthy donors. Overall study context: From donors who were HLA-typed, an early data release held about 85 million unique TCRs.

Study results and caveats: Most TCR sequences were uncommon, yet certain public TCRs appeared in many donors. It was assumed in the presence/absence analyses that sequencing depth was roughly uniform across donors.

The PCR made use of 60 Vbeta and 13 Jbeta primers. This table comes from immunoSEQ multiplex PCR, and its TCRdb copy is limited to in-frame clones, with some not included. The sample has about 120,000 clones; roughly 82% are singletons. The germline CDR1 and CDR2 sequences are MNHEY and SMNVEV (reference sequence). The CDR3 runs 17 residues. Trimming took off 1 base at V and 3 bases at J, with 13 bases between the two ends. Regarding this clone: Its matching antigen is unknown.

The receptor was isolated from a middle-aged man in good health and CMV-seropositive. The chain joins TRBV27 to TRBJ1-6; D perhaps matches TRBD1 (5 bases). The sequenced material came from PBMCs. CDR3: CASSLYAGAVYNSPLHF. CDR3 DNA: TGTGCCAGCAGTTTATATGCTGGGGCAGTCTATAATTCACCCCTCCACTTT.